This T cell receptor (beta chain) was profiled in a study of blood T cell repertoires in COVID-19. About the study: PBMCs, B-cell-depleted T cells, or T cells were the source of the cDNA or gDNA that made up the material.

Germline V gene data show CDR1 as MNHEY and CDR2 as SMNVEV (reference sequence). Between the trimmed V and J ends, which lost 5 bases and 7 bases, there was a span of 18 bases. CDR3 size: 15 residues. TCRdb's copy holds only in-frame clones and misses some; the assay was immunoSEQ multiplex PCR. The sample lists 140,000 to 150,000 clones; roughly 86% were seen once. This TCR came from a human donor in a cohort sampled during active COVID-19. Sequencing was carried out using peripheral blood. The rearrangement uses TRBV27 and TRBJ2-1; D may be TRBD2 (6 bases). CDR3 sequence reads: CASSKHGGGVNEQFF. The CDR3 DNA reads TGTGCCAGCAGTAAGCACGGGGGTGGGGTAAATGAGCAGTTCTTC.